These T cell receptor beta chains were read from a single sample in a study of blood T cell repertoires in COVID-19. Here immunoSEQ multiplex PCR was the method, and the copy in TCRdb shows in-frame clones only, minus some. The sample records under 130,000 clones, 89% being singletons. The sample taken for sequencing was peripheral blood. The receptor set was obtained from a woman aged 80 or over in a cohort sampled during active COVID-19. Both conserved end residues are part of each CDR3. A D gene is named only where the DNA matches it firmly. The listing skips clone size in some rows; elsewhere it reads once, few, many or a size class.

v_call clone_size d_call cdr3_length cdr3_aa
TRBV7-2 - TRBD1 14 CASSKGQGESGYTF
TRBV5-1 - TRBD1 18 CASSSPVGDRGGTDTQYF
TRBV5-1 - - 15 CASGERAPTSSEQFF
TRBV7-2 - TRBD2 14 CASSSRTSGDEQFF
TRBV2 - TRBD1 15 CASRADRGSQETQYF
TRBV28 - - 11 CASAGDTEAFF
TRBV29-1 once - 14 CSVEPGVSYNEQFF
TRBV19 - - 17 CASSIVGGGRGTDTQYF
TRBV3-1/TRBV3-2 - - 15 CASSQGGAGNYGYTF
TRBV5-1 - TRBD1 17 CASSLSLVRDRGDEQYF